Detailed here is one T cell receptor beta chain. Its matching antigen is unknown. This entry comes from a study of cytomegalovirus exposure and HLA in healthy donors. Primers: 60 Vbeta forward and 13 Jbeta reverse. Profiling relied on immunoSEQ multiplex PCR, and the TCRdb table lists in-frame clones only, not all of them. The sample yields 150,000 to 200,000 clones, approximately 79% seen once. Broader study findings: TCR beta sequences reportedly predicted most subjects' HLA-A and HLA-B alleles accurately.

Trimming at V came to 7 bases and at J to 4 bases, leaving 3 bases not matched to a gene. Per the germline V gene, CDR1 is SGHRS and CDR2 is YFSETQ. The CDR3 contains 15 residues. The sample was PBMCs. This clonotype originated in a man aged 35 to 55 in good health and CMV-seropositive. The chain uses TRBV5-1 and TRBJ2-6; 12 bases are shared with TRBD1. CDR3 DNA: TGCGCCAGCGGGACAGGGGGCTCCGGGGCCAACGTCCTGACTTTC. It is translated as CASGTGGSGANVLTF.